This T cell receptor beta chain was obtained from a study of shared clonotypes between healthy human individuals. The overall study: There were three CD4 naive, three CD4 memory, two CD8 naive and one CD8 memory plates per donor.

Here immunoSEQ multiplex PCR was the method, and the copy in TCRdb shows in-frame clones only, minus some. The top ten clones hold more than 0.45% of a sample with 800,000 to 1,200,000 clones, around 78% of them seen once. The CDR3 totals 15 residues. Germline V gene data show CDR1 as LNHDA and CDR2 as SQIVND (reference sequence). V shed 5 bases, J shed 1 base, and the junction held 7 bases outside the gene matches. The sequence derives from a man between 18 and 29 years old in good health. Some clones in this sample may be carry-over from other donors' samples. The specimen sequenced was memory CD4+ T cells from PBMCs. Subset defined: CD45RA-negative fraction. The genes are TRBV19 and TRBJ1-1, with 7 bases lining up with TRBD1. The CDR3 bases are TGTGCCAGTAGTCCGGCCAGGACAGGGAACACTGAAGCTTTCTTT. It encodes CASSPARTGNTEAFF.